The entry below gives a single T cell receptor (beta chain) sequence along with its context. Measured with immunoSEQ multiplex PCR; TCRdb has only the in-frame clones, and not every one. The sample contains about 120,000 clones, 90% of which appear only once. The data were taken from a study of blood T cell repertoires in COVID-19. The overall study: T cells, B-cell-depleted T cells, or PBMCs supplied cDNA or gDNA.

The CDR3 is 16 amino acids. Germline CDR1 LNHDA, CDR2 SQIVND (reference sequence). The V gene lost 6 bases and the J gene lost 4 bases, with 21 bases spanning the gap. The chain has TRBV19 and TRBJ1-1; D gene unclear. The source material was peripheral blood. This sequence was found in a woman aged 55-70 years with COVID-19, enrolled during active disease. The CDR3 DNA follows: TGTGCCAGTAGCCTCGATGGTGCCAGCCGCGGCACTGAAGCTTTCTTT. It translates to CASSLDGASRGTEAFF.